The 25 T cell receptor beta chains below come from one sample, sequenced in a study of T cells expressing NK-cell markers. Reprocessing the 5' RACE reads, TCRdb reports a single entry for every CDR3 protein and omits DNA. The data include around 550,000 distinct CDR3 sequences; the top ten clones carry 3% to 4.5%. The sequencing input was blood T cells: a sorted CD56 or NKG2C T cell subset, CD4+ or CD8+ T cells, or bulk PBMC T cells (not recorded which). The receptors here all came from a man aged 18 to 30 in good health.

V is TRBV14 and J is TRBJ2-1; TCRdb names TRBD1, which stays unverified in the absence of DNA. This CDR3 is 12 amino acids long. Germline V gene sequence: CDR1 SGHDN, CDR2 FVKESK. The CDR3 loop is CASSPGSYEQFF.

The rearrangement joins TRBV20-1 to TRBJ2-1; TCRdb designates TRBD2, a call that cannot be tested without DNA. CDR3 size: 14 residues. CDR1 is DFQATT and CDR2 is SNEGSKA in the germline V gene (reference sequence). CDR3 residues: CSASSQGTYNEQFF.

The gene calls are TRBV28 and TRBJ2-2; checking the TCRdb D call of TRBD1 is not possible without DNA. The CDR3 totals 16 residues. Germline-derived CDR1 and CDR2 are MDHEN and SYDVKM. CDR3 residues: CASSLWGRVGTGELFF.

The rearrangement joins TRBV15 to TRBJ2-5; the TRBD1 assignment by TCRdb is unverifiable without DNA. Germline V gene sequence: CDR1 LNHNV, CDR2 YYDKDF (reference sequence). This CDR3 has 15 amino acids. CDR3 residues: CATSRGQGVWETQYF.

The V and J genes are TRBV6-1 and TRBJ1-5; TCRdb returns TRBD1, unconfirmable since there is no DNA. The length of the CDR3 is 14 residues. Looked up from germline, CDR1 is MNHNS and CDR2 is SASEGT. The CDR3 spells CASRETGNNQPQHF.

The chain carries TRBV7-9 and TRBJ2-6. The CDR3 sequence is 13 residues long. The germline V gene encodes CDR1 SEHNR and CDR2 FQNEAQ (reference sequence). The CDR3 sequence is CASNSQGANVLTF. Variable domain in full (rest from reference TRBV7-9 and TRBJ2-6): DTGVSQNPRHKITKRGQNVTFRCDPISEHNRLYWYRQTLGQGPEFLTYFQNEAQLEKSRLLSDRFSAERPKGSFSTLEIQRTEQGDSAMYLCASNSQGANVLTFGAGSRLTVL.

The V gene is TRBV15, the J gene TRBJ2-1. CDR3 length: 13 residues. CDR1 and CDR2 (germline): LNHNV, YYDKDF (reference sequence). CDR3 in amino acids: CATKTASYNEQFF.

CDR3 sequence reads: CASSRTQGQMNTEAFF. The chain joins TRBV6-1 to TRBJ1-1; TCRdb indicates TRBD1, and absent DNA this call remains unverified. The CDR3 consists of 16 residues. CDR1 and CDR2 from the germline V gene are MNHNS and SASEGT.

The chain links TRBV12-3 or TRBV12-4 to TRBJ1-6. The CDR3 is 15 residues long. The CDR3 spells CASRRGVTYNSPLHF.

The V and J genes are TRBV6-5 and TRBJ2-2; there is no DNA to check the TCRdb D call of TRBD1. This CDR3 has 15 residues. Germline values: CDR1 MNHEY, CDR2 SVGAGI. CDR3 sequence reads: CASSYEPLNTGELFF.

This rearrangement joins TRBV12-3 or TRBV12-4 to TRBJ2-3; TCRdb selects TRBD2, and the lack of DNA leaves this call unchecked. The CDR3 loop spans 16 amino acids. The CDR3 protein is CASSHGTSGRTDTQYF.

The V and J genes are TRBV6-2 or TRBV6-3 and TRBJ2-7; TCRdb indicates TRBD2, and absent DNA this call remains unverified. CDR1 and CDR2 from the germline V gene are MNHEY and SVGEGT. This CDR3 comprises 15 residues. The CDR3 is CASRPSGGRSYEQYF.

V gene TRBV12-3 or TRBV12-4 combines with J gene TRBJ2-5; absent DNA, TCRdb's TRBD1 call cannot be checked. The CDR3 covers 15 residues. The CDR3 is CASSQRTGTLETQYF.

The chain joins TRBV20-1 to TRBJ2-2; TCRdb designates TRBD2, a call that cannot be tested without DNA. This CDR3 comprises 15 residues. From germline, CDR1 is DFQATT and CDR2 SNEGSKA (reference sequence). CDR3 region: CSAPPSGWNTGELFF.

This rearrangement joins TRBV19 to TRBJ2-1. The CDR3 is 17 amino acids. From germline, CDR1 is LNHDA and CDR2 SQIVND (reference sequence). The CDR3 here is CASSIVTAPIVVDEQFF.

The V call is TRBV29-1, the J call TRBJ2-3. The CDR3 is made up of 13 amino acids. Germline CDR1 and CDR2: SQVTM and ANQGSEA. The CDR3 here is CSAIDGGPDTQYF.

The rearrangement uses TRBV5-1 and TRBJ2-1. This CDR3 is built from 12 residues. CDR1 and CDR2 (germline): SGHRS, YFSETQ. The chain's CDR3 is CASSLSYNEQFF.

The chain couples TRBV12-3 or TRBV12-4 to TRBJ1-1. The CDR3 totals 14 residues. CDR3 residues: CASSSMGGGTEAFF.

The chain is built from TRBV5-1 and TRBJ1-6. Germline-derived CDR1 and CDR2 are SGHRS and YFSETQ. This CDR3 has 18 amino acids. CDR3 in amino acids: CASSLRGTNGVDNSPLHF.

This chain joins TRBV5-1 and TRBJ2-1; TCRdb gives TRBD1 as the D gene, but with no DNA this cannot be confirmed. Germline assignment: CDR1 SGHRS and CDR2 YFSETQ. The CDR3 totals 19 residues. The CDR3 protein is CASSLWGSGNLLHVNEQFF.

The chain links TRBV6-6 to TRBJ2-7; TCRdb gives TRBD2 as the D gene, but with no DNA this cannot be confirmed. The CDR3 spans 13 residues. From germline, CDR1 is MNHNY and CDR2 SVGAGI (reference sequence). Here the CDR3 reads CASIPAGGYEQYF.

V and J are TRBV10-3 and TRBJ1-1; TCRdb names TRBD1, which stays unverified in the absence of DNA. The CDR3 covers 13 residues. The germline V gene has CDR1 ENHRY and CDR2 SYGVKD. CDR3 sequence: CANSNRENTEAFF.

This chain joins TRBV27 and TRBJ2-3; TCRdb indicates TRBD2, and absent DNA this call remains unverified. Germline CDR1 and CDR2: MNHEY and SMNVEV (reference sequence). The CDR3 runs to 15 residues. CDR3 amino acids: CASSPPAGGADTQYF.

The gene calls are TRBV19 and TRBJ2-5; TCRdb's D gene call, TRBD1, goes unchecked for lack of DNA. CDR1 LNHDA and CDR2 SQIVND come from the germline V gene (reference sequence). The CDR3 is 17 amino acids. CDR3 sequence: CASSKGWDTRGEETQYF.

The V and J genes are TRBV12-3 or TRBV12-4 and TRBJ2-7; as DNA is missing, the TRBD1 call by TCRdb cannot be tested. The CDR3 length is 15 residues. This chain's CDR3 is CASTIRDAGHWEQYF.